This T cell receptor (beta chain) emerged from a study of shared clonotypes between healthy human individuals. In the original analysis: With immunoSEQ giving junction-only sequences and no quality scores, filtering differed. Profiled with immunoSEQ multiplex PCR; TCRdb holds only in-frame clones, not every one. D and trimming come from the DNA, and the V and J calls and clone size come from that table. The sample has some 2.1 million clones; over 85% are singletons. CD8 cells classed as naive were CD45RO-negative and positively selected for CCR7, excluding terminally differentiated effector memory CD45RA+ cells. V was trimmed by 1 base and J by 8 bases, leaving 9 bases between them. In germline, CDR1 is GTSNPN, CDR2 SVGIG (reference sequence). The CDR3 has 12 residues.

The material sequenced was naive CD8+ T cells sorted from blood. The V call is TRBV30, the J call TRBJ2-4; no clear D gene. The receptor's source is a man between 18 and 29 years old in good health. CDR3: CAWSGLLDIQYF. CDR3 in DNA: TGTGCCTGGAGTGGGTTGTTGGACATTCAGTACTTC.